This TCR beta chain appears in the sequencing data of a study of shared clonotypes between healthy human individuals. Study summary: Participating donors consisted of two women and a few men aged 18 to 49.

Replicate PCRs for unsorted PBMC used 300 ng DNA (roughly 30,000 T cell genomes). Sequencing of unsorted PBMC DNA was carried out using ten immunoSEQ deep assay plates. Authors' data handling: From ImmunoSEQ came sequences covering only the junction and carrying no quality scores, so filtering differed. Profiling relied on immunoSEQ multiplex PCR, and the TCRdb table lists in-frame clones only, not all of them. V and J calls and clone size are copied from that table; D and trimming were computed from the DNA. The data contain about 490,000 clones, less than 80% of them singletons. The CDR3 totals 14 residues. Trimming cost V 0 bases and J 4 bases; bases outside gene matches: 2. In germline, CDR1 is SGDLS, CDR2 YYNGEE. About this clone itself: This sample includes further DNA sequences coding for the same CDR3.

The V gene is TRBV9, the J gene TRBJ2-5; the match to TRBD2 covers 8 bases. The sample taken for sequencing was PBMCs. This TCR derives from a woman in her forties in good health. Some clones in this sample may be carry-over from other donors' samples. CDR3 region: CASSVGLAGETQYF. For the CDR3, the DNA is TGTGCCAGCAGCGTAGGTCTAGCGGGAGAGACCCAGTACTTC.